A single sample gave rise to the 10 T cell receptor beta chains below, sequenced in a study of post-analysis software for immune sequencing data. Regarding the study as a whole: Five TRBV segments appeared more often in patients than in controls, and TRBV5-6, TRBV5-1 and TRBV20-1 were among these.

Unique-molecular-identifier-tagged TCR beta cDNA libraries were used. TCRdb processed the PCR reads anew with MiXCR; each CDR3 protein has one entry. Among hundreds of thousands of distinct CDR3 sequences listed, just under 30% were seen once. These receptors have no identified antigens. Input material: blood. These receptors came from a girl aged 10 to 17 with multiple sclerosis.

This chain joins TRBV18 and TRBJ1-5; D is unclear. CDR3 length equals 15 residues. The V end lost 3 bases, the J end lost 7 bases, and 16 bases lay between the germline ends. CDR1 is KGHSH and CDR2 is LQKENI in the germline V gene. CDR3 DNA sequence: TGTGCCAGCTCACCTACCCAGATTACGGGACAGCCCCAGCATTTT. Protein product: CASSPTQITGQPQHF. The whole variable domain, remainder taken from reference TRBV18 and TRBJ1-5, is NAGVMQNPRHLVRRRGQEARLRCSPMKGHSHVYWYRQLPEEGLKFMVYLQKENIIDESGMPKERFSAEFPKEGPSILRIQQVVRGDSAAYFCASSPTQITGQPQHFGDGTRLSIL.

This clonotype appeared a few times. The chain combines TRBV4-1 with TRBJ2-3, with D hard to call. This CDR3 has 15 residues. V shed 2 bases and J shed 6 bases, with 15 bases lying between them. CDR1 MGHRA and CDR2 YSYEKL come from the germline V gene. CDR3 DNA sequence: TGCGCCAGCAGCCAAATCGTTGCCAGGCGGGATACGCAGTATTTT. Translating it yields CASSQIVARRDTQYF.

The chain is built from TRBV5-1 and TRBJ1-5; D gene ambiguous. The V end was cut by 4 bases, the J end by 4 bases, with 9 bases between. CDR1 and CDR2 from the germline V gene are SGHRS and YFSETQ. This CDR3 comprises 13 residues. The CDR3 loop is CASSPNGNQPQHF. For the CDR3, the DNA is TGCGCCAGCAGCCCGAATGGGAATCAGCCCCAGCATTTT.

This clonotype was seen ten or more times. This sequence joins TRBV29-1 and TRBJ2-1; tentative D call: TRBD1 (5 bases). Trimming shortened V by 0 bases and J by 9 bases, and 9 bases separated the two germline ends. CDR1 SQVTM and CDR2 ANQGSEA come from the germline V gene. The CDR3 totals 12 residues. The chain's CDR3 is CSVEDRGAEQFF. Written as DNA, the CDR3 is TGCAGCGTTGAAGATCGTGGGGCTGAGCAGTTCTTC.

V and J are TRBV6-5 and TRBJ1-1, with a possible D match to TRBD1 (5 bases). CDR1 and CDR2 from the germline V gene are MNHEY and SVGAGI. Trimming removed 8 bases at V and 6 bases at J, with 10 bases between. This CDR3 has 11 residues. CDR3 nucleotide sequence: TGTGCCAGCGCGGGGGGTCCTGAAGCTTTCTTT. Protein: CASAGGPEAFF.

This sequence joins TRBV7-8 and TRBJ2-1; tentatively, D is TRBD1 or TRBD2 (5 bases each). The germline V and J ends were trimmed by 5 bases and 1 base, with 12 bases remaining between them. The CDR3 loop spans 15 amino acids. Per the germline V gene, CDR1 is SGHVS and CDR2 is FQNEAQ. The CDR3 DNA follows: TGTGCCAGCAGCCATCCGGGACGGTCCTACAATGAGCAGTTCTTC. Translating gives CASSHPGRSYNEQFF.

This clonotype was counted only a few times. V usage is TRBV7-2 and J usage is TRBJ2-1; D tentatively fits TRBD1 or TRBD2 (5 bases each). The CDR3 extends over 13 amino acids. V lost 3 bases and J lost 6, with 9 bases in between. In germline, CDR1 is SGHTA, CDR2 FQGNSA. The chain's CDR3 is CASSLWDLNEQFF. CDR3 coding DNA: TGTGCCAGCAGCTTGTGGGACCTCAATGAGCAGTTCTTC.

The rearrangement links TRBV6-1 to TRBJ2-3, with TRBD2 identical over 9 bases. Germline CDR1 is MNHNS and CDR2 is SASEGT. The CDR3 contains 19 residues. Trimming removed 6 bases from V and 6 bases from J; junction bases left unmatched: 22. The CDR3 coding sequence is TGTGCCAGCAGCCACACCCGCCTTCGGAGCGGGGGGCACCCCGATACGCAGTATTTT. Amino acid sequence: CASSHTRLRSGGHPDTQYF.

V gene TRBV20-1 combines with J gene TRBJ1-5; a possible D gene is TRBD1 (6 bases). Germline V lookup: CDR1 DFQATT, CDR2 SNEGSKA (reference sequence). The CDR3 extends over 13 amino acids. The CDR3 DNA is TGCAGCCAGGGCCAGGGGTTCAGTCAGCCCCAGCATTTT. The encoded protein is CSQGQGFSQPQHF.

This clonotype has a handful of counts. At one end the junction does not follow the germline gene, possibly because of a read error. The CDR3, as DNA: TGTGCCGGCAGCGTAGCTAGCGGGGGGTACGAGCAGTACTTC. It is translated as CAGSVASGGYEQYF. V is TRBV9 and J is TRBJ2-5; 11 bases align to TRBD2. The DNA end is a closer match to TRBJ2-7, so the J assignment may be wrong. The CDR3 contains 14 residues. The germline V gene has CDR1 SGDLS and CDR2 YYNGEE.